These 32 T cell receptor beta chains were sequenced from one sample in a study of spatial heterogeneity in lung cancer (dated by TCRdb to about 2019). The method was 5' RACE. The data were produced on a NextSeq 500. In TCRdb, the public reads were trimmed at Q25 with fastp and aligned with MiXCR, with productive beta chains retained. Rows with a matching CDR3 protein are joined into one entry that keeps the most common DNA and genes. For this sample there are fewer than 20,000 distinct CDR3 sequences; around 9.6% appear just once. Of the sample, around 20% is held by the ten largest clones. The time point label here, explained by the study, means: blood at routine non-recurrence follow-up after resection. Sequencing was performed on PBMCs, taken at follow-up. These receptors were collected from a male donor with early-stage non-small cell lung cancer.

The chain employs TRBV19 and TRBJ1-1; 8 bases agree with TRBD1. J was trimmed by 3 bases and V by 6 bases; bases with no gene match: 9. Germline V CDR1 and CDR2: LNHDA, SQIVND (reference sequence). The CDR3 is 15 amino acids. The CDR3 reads CASSGTGYDYTEAFF. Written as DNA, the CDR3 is TGTGCCAGTAGCGGGACAGGCTATGATTACACTGAAGCTTTCTTT.

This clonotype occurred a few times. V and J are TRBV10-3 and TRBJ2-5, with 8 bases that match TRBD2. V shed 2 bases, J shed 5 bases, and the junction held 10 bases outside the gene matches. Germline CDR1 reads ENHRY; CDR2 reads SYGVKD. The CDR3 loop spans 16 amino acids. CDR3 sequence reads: CAISEPRLAKRETQYF. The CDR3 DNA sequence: TGTGCCATCAGTGAGCCCCGACTAGCGAAGAGGGAGACCCAGTACTTC.

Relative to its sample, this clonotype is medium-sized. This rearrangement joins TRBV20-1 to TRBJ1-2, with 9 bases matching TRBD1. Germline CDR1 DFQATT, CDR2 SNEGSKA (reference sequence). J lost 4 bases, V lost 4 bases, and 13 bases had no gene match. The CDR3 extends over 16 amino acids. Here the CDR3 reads CSAKPGQGIYRYGYTF. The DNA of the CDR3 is TGCAGTGCTAAACCGGGACAGGGAATTTATCGCTATGGCTACACCTTC.

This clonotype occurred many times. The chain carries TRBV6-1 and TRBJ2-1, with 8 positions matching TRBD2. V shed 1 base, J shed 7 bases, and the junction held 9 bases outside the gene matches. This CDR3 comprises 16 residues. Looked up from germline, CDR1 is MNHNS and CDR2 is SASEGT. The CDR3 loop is CASSEGSGGPGNEQFF. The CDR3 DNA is TGTGCCAGCAGTGAAGGGTCGGGAGGGCCGGGGAATGAGCAGTTCTTC.

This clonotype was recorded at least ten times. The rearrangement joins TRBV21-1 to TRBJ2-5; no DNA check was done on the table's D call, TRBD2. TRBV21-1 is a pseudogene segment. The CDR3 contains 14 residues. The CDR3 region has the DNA TGTGCCAGCACCCCTAGCGGAGTTAAAGAGACCCAGTACTTC. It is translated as CASTPSGVKETQYF.

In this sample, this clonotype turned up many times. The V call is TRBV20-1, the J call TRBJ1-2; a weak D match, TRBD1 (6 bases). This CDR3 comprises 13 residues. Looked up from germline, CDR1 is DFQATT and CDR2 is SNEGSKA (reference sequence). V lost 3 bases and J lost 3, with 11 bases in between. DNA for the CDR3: TGCAGTGCTAGTGGAGGGGGAGACTATGGCTACACCTTC. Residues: CSASGGGDYGYTF.

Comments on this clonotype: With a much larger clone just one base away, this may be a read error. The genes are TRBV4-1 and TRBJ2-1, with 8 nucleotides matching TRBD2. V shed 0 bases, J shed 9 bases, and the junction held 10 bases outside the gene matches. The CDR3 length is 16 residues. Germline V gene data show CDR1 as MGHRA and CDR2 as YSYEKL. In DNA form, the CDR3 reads TGCGCCAGCAGCCAAGACAGACGGGGGGGCCTTGGTGAGCAGTTCTTC. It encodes CASSQDRRGGLGEQFF.

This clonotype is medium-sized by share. As DNA, the CDR3 is TGTGCCAGCAGCAAATGGGGTATTCAGCCCCAGCATTTT. Translation gives CASSKWGIQPQHF. This chain connects TRBV21-1 to TRBJ1-5. TRBV21-1 is a documented pseudogene. This CDR3 region has 13 residues.

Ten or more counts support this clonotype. CDR3 residues: CASSLRQGVYGYTF. CDR3 in DNA: TGTGCCAGCAGTTTAAGGCAGGGGGTATATGGCTACACCTTC. The chain uses TRBV27 and TRBJ1-2; 7 bases are a match to TRBD1. This CDR3 is 14 amino acids long. Germline values: CDR1 MNHEY, CDR2 SMNVEV (reference sequence). V shed 2 bases and J 5 bases; nucleotides not matched to a gene: 5.

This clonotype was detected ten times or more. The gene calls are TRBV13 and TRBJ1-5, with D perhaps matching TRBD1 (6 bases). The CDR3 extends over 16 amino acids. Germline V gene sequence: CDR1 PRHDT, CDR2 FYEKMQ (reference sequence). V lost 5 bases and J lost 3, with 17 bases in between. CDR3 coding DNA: TGTGCCAGCAGCAAGGGGGGGGAGGAGTTCAATCAGCCCCAGCATTTT. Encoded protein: CASSKGGEEFNQPQHF.

This CDR3 reads CSARERGSSTDTQYF. Here the CDR3 DNA reads TGCAGTGCTAGAGAGCGCGGGAGTAGCACAGATACGCAGTATTTT. The V call is TRBV20-1, the J call TRBJ2-3, with TRBD2 matching over 7 bases. Per the germline V gene, CDR1 is DFQATT and CDR2 is SNEGSKA (reference sequence). Trimming at V came to 0 bases and at J to 0 bases, leaving 3 bases not matched to a gene. The CDR3 loop spans 15 amino acids.

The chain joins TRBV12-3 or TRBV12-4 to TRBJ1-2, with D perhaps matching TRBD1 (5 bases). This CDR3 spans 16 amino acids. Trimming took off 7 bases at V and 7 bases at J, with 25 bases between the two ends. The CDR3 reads CASIPGETAGIGGYTF. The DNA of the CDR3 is TGTGCCAGCATTCCCGGGGAGACAGCAGGGATCGGTGGCTACACCTTC.

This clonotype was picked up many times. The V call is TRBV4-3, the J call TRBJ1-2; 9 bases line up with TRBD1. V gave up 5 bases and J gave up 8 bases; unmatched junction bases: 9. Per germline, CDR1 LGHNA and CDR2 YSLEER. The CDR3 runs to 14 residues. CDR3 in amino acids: CASSFRDRDQGYTF. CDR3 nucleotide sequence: TGCGCCAGCAGCTTCCGGGACAGGGACCAAGGCTACACCTTC.

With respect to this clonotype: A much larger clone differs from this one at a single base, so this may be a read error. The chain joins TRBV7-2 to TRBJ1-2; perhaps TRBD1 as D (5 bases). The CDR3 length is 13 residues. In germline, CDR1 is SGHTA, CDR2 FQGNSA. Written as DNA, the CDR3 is TGTGCCAGCAGCTTAGGAGGGGCTGATGGCGACACCTTC. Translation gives CASSLGGADGDTF. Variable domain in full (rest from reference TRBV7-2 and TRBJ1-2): GAGVSQSPSNKVTEKGKDVELRCDPISGHTALYWYRQSLGQGLEFLIYFQGNSAPDKSGLPSDRFSAERTGGSVSTLTIQRTQQEDSAVYLCASSLGGADGDTFGSGTRLTVV.

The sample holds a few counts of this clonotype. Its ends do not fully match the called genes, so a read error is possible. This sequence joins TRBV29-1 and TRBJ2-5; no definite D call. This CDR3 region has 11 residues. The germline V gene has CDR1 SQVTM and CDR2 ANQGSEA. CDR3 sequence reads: CSVEASWTQYF. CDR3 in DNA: TGCAGCGTGGAAGCGTCGTGGACCCAGTACTTC.

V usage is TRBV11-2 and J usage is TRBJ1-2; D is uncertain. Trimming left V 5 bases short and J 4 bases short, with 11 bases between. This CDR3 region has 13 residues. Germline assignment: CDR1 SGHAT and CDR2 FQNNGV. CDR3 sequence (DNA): TGTGCCAGCAGCCCTACCCAGAGCTATGGCTACACCTTC. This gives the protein CASSPTQSYGYTF.

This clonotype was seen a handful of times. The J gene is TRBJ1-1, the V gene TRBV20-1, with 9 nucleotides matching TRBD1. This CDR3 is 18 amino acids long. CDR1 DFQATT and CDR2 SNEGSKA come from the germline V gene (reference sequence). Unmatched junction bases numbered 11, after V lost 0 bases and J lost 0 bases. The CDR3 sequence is CSAREVRDRVGVNTEAFF. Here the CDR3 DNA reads TGCAGTGCTAGAGAGGTCCGGGACAGGGTCGGAGTGAACACTGAAGCTTTCTTT.

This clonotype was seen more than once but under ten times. The CDR3 protein is CAALDTGGGEQYF. CDR3 coding DNA: TGTGCCGCACTGGACACAGGGGGGGGAGAGCAGTACTTC. The V gene is TRBV28, the J gene TRBJ2-7; the D gene is possibly TRBD1 (8 bases). From germline, CDR1 is MDHEN and CDR2 SYDVKM. The CDR3 runs to 13 residues. V was trimmed by 11 bases and J by 7 bases, leaving 21 bases between them. Full variable domain (outside the CDR3, taken from reference TRBV28 and TRBJ2-7): DVKVTQSSRYLVKRTGEKVFLECVQDMDHENMFWYRQDPGLGLRLIYFSYDVKMKEKGDIPEGYSVSREKKERFSLILESASTNQTSMYLCAALDTGGGEQYFGPGTRLTVT.

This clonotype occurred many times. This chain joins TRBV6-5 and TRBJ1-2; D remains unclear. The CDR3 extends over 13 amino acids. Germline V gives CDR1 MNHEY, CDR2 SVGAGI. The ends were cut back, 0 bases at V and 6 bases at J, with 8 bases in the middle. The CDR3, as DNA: TGTGCCAGCAGTTACTCGTTGAGGGATGGCTACACCTTC. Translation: CASSYSLRDGYTF.

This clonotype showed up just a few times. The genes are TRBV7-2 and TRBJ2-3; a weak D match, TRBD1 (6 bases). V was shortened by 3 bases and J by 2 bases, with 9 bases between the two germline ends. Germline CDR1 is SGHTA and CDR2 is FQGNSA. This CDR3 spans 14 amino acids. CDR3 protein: CASSLTGYTDTQYF. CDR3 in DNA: TGTGCCAGCAGCTTGACAGGCTACACAGATACGCAGTATTTT.

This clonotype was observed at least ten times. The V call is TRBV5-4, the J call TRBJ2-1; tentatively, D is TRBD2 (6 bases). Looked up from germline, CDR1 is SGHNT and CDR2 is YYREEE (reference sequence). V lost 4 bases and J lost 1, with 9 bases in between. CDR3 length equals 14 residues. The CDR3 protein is CASSPGGSYNEQFF. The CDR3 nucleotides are TGTGCCAGCAGCCCTGGAGGGTCCTACAATGAGCAGTTCTTC.

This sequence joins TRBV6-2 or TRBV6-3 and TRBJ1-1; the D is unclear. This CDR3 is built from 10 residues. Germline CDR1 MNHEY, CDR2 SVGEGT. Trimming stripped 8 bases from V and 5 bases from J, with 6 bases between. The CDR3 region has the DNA TGTGCCAGCGCCCGGACTGAAGCTTTCTTT. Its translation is CASARTEAFF.

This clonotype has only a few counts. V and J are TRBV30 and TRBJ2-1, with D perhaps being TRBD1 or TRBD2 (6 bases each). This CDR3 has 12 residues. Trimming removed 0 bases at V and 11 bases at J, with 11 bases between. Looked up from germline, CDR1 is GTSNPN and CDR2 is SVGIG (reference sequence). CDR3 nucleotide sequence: TGTGCCTGGAGTGTACGGGGGCCCCAGCAGTTCTTC. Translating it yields CAWSVRGPQQFF.

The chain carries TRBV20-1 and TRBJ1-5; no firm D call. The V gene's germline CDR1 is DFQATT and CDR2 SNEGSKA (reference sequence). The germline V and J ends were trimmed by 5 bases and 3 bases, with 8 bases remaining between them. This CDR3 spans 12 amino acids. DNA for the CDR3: TGCAGTGCTGTGATGACCAATCAGCCCCAGCATTTT. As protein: CSAVMTNQPQHF.

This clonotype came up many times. The CDR3 spells CASRPGTPNTGELFF. CDR3 in DNA: TGTGCCAGCCGACCCGGGACACCGAACACCGGGGAGCTGTTTTTT. The chain is built from TRBV27 and TRBJ2-2, with TRBD1 as a possible D gene (6 bases). This CDR3 comprises 15 residues. Germline V lookup: CDR1 MNHEY, CDR2 SMNVEV (reference sequence). V was clipped by 8 bases and J by 0 bases, with 13 bases between them.

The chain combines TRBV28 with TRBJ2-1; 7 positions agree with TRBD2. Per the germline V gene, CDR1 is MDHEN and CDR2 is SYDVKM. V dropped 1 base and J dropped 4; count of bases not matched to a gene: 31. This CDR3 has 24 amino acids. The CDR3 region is CASSLSQTRGGRARNRERYNEQFF. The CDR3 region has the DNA TGTGCCAGCAGTTTATCACAGACCCGTGGGGGGAGGGCCCGGAATAGGGAACGGTACAATGAGCAGTTCTTC.

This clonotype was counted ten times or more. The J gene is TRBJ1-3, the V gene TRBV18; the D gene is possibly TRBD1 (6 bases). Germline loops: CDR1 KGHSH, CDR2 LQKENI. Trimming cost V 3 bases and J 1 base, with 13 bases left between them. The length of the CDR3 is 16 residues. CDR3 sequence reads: CASSPNPGESGNTIYF. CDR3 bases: TGTGCCAGCTCACCTAATCCAGGGGAATCTGGAAACACCATATATTTT.

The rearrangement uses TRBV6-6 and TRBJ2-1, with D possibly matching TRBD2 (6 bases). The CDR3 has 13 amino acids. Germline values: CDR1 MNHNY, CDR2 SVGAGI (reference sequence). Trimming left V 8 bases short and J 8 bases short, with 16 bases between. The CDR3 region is CASARLDSDEQFF. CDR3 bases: TGTGCCAGCGCCAGACTAGATTCCGATGAGCAGTTCTTC.

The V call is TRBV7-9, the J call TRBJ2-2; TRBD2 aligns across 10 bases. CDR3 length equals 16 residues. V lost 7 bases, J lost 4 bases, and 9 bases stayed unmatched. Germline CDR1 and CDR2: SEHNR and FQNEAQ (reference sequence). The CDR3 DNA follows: TGTGCCAGCACAGCTCTTAGCGGGAGGAGCACCGGGGAGCTGTTTTTT. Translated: CASTALSGRSTGELFF. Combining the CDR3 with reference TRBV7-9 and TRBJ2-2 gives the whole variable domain DTGVSQNPRHKITKRGQNVTFRCDPISEHNRLYWYRQTLGQGPEFLTYFQNEAQLEKSRLLSDRFSAERPKGSFSTLEIQRTEQGDSAMYLCASTALSGRSTGELFFGEGSRLTVL.

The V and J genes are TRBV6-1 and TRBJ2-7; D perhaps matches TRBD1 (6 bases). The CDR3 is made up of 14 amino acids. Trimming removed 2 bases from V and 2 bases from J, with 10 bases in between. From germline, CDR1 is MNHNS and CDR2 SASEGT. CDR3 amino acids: CASSESNRAYEQYF. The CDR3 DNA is TGTGCCAGCAGTGAATCTAACAGGGCCTACGAGCAGTACTTC.

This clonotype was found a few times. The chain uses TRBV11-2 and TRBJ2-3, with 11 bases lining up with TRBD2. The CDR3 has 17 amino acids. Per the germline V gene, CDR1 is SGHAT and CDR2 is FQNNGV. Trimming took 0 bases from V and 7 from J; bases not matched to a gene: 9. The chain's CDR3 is CASSLDTSGTSGHTQYF. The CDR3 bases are TGTGCCAGCAGCTTAGATACTTCCGGGACTAGCGGACATACGCAGTATTTT.

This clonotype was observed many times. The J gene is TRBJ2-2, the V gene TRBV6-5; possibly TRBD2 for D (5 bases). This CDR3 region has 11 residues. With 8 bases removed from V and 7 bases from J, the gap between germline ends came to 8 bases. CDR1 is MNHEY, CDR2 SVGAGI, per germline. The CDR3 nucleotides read TGTGCCAGCCTCGGGGTCGGGGAGCTGTTTTTT. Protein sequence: CASLGVGELFF.